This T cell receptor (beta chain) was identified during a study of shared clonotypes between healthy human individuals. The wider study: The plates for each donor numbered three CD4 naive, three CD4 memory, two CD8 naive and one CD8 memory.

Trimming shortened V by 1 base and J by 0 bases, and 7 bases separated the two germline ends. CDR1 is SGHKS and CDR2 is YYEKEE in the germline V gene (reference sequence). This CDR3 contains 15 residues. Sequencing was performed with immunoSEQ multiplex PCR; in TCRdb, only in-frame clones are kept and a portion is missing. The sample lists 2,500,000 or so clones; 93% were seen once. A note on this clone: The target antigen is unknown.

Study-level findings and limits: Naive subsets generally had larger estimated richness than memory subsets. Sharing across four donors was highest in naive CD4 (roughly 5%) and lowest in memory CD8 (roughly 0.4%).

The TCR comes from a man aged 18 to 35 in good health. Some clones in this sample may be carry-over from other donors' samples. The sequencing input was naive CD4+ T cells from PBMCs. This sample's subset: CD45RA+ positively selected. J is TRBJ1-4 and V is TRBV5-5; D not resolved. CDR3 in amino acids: CASSLYSSTNEKLFF. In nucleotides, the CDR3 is TGTGCCAGCAGCTTGTATAGTTCAACTAATGAAAAACTGTTTTTT.